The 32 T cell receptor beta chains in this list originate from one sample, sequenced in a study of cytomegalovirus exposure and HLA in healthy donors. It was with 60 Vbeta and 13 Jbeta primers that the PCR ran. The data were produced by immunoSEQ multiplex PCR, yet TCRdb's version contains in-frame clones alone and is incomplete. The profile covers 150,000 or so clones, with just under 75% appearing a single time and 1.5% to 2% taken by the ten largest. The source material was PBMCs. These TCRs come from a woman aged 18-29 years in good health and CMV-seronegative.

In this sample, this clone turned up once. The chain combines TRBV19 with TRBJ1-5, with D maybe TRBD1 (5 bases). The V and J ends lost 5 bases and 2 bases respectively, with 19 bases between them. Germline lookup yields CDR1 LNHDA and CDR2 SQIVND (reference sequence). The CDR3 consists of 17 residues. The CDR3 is CASSPPSRGIGNQPQHF. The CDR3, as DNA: TGTGCCAGTAGTCCTCCCAGCCGGGGGATAGGCAATCAGCCCCAGCATTTT.

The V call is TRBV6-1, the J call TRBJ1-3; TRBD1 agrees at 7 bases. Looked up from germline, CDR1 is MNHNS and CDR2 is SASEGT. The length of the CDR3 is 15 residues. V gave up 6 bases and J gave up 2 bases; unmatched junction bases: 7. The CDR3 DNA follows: TGTGCCAGCAGCTTTGACACAGGGGCTGGAAACACCATATATTTT. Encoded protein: CASSFDTGAGNTIYF.

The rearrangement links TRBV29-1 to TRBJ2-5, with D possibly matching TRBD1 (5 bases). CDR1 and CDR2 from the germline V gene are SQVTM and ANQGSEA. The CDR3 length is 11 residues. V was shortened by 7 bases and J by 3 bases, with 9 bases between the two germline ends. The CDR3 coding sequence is TGCAGCGATGTAGGGGAAGAGACCCAGTACTTC. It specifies CSDVGEETQYF.

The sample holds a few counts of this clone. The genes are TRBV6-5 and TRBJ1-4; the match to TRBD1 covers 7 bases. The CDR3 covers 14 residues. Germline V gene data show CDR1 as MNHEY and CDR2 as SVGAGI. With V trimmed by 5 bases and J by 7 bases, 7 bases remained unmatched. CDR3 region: CASSHTGEAEKLFF. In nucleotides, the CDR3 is TGTGCCAGCAGTCACACAGGGGAGGCTGAAAAACTGTTTTTT.

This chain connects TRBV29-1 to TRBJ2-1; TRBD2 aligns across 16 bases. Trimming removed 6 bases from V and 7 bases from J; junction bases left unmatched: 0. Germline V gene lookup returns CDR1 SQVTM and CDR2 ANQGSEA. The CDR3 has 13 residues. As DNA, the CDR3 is TGCAGCGTGGGACTAGCGGGAGGGAATGAGCAGTTCTTC. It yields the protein CSVGLAGGNEQFF.

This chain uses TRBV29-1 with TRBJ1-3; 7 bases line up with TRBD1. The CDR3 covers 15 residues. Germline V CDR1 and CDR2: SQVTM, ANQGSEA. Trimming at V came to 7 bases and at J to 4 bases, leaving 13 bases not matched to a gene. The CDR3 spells CSANRRTGAGNTIYF. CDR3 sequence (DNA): TGCAGCGCCAACCGACGAACAGGGGCCGGAAACACCATATATTTT.

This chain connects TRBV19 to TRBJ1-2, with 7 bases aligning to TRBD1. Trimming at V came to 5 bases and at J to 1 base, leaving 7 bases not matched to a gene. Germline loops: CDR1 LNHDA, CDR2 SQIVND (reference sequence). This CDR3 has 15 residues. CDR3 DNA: TGTGCCAGTAGTCCCGGACAGGCGAGTAACTATGGCTACACCTTC. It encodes CASSPGQASNYGYTF.

CDR3: CASSLAPGSMNTEAFF. The CDR3 coding sequence is TGTGCCAGCAGCTTAGCCCCAGGGTCCATGAACACTGAAGCTTTCTTT. The genes are TRBV7-9 and TRBJ1-1; possibly TRBD1 for D (5 bases). V was clipped by 0 bases and J by 0 bases, with 11 bases between them. Germline CDR1 and CDR2: SEHNR and FQNEAQ (reference sequence). The length of the CDR3 is 16 residues. The full variable domain, completed using reference TRBV7-9 and TRBJ1-1, is DTGVSQNPRHKITKRGQNVTFRCDPISEHNRLYWYRQTLGQGPEFLTYFQNEAQLEKSRLLSDRFSAERPKGSFSTLEIQRTEQGDSAMYLCASSLAPGSMNTEAFFGQGTRLTVV.

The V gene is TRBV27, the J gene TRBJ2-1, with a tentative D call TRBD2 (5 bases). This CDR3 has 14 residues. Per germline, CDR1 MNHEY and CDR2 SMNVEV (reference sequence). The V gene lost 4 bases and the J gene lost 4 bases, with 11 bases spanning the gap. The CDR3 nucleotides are TGTGCCAGCAGTTCAGATAGACTATACAATGAGCAGTTCTTC. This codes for CASSSDRLYNEQFF.

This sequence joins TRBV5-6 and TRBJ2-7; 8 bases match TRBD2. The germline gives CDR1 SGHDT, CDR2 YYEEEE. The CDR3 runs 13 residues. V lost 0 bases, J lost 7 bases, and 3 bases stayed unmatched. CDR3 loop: CASSLVVAGEQYV. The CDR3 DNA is TGTGCCAGCAGCTTGGTGGTAGCGGGGGAGCAGTACGTC.

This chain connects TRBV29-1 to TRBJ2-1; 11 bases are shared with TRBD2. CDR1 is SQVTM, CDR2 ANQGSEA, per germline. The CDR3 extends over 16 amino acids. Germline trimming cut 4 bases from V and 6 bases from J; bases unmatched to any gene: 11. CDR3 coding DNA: TGCAGCGTTGTAATAGCGGGAGGGATCGCCCTCAATGAGCAGTTCTTC. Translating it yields CSVVIAGGIALNEQFF.

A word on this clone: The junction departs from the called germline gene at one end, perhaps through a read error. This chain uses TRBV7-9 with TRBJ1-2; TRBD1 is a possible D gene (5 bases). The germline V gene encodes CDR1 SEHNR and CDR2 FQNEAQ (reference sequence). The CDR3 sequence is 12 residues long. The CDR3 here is CSSSPETAIYTF. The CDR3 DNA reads TGTTCCAGCAGCCCAGAGACAGCTATCTACACCTTC.

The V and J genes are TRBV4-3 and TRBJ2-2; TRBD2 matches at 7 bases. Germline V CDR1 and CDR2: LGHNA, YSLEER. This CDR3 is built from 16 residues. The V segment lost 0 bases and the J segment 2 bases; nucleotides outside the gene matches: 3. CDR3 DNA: TGCGCCAGCAGCCAAGAACTAGCGCACAACACCGGGGAGCTGTTTTTT. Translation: CASSQELAHNTGELFF.

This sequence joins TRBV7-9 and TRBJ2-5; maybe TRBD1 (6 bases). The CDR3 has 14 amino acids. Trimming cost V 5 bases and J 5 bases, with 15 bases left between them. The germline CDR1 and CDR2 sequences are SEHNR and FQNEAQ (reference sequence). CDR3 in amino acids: CASSRRQAGETQYF. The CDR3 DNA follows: TGTGCCAGCAGCCGACGACAGGCTGGGGAGACCCAGTACTTC. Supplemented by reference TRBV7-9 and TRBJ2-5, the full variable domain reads DTGVSQNPRHKITKRGQNVTFRCDPISEHNRLYWYRQTLGQGPEFLTYFQNEAQLEKSRLLSDRFSAERPKGSFSTLEIQRTEQGDSAMYLCASSRRQAGETQYFGPGTRLLVL.

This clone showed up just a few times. As DNA, the CDR3 is TGTGCCAGCAGTTTATACCGGGACAGGGGGCGCGACACCGGGGAGCTGTTTTTT. It translates to CASSLYRDRGRDTGELFF. The rearrangement uses TRBV27 and TRBJ2-2; 12 bases match TRBD1. Germline V CDR1 and CDR2: MNHEY, SMNVEV (reference sequence). The V segment lost 1 base and the J segment 3 bases; nucleotides outside the gene matches: 6. The CDR3 is made up of 18 amino acids.

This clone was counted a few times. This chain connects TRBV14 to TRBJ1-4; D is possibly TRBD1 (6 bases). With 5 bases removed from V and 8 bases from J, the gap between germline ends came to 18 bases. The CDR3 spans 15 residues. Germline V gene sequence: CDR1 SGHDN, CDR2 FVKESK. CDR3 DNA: TGTGCCAGCAGCAAGACGCAGGGGCGAAGGGAAAAACTGTTTTTT. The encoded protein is CASSKTQGRREKLFF.

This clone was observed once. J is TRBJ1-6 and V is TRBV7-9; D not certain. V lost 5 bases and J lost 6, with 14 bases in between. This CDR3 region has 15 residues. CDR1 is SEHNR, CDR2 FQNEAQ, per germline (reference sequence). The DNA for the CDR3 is TGTGCCAGCAGCGTCCAAGGCAGCGTTAATTCACCCCTCCACTTT. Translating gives CASSVQGSVNSPLHF.

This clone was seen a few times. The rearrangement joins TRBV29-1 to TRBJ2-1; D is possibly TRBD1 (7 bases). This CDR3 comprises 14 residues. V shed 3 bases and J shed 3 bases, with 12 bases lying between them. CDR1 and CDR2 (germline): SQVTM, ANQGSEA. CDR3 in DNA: TGCAGCGTTGACAGGGGGAGGAACTACAATGAGCAGTTCTTC. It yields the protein CSVDRGRNYNEQFF.

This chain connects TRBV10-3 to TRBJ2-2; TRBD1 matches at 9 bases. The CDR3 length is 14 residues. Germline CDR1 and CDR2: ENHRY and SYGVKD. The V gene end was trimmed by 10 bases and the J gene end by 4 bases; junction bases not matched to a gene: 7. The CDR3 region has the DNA TGTGCCAATTCCGGGACAGGGCCCACCGGGGAGCTGTTTTTT. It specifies CANSGTGPTGELFF.

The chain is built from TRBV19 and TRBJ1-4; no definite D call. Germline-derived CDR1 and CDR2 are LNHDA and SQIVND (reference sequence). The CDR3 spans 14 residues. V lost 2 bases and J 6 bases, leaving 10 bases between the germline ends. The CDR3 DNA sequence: TGTGCCAGTAGTATACGGAGCCTAGATGAAAAACTGTTTTTT. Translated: CASSIRSLDEKLFF.

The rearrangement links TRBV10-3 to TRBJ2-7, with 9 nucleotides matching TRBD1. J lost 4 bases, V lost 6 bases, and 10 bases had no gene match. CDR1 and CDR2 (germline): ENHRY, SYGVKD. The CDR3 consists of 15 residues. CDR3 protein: CAIRKGGGQGYEQYF. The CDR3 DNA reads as TGTGCCATCAGGAAGGGGGGGGGACAGGGTTACGAGCAGTACTTC.

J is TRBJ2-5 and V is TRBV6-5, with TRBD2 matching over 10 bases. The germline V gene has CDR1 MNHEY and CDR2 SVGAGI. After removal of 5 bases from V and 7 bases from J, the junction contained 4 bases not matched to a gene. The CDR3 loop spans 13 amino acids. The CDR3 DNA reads TGTGCCAGCAGTGCTGGGACTAGCGTGACCCAGTACTTC. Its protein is CASSAGTSVTQYF.

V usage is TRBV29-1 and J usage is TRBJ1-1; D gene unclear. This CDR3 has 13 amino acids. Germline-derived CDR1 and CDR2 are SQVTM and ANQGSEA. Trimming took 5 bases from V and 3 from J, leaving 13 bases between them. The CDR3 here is CSVHLTRDTEAFF. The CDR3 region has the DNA TGCAGCGTTCACTTGACTAGGGACACTGAAGCTTTCTTT.

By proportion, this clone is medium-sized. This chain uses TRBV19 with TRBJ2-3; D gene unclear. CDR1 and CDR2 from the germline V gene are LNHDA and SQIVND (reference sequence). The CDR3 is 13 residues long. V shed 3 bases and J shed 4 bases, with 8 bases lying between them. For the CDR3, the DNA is TGTGCCAGTAGTATGATCCCGGCAGATACGCAGTATTTT. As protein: CASSMIPADTQYF.

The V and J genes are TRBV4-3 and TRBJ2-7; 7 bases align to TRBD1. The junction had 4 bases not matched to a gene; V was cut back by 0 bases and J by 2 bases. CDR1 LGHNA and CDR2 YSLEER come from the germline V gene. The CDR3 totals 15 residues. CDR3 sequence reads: CASSQEAQGTYEQYF. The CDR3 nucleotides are TGCGCCAGCAGCCAAGAGGCACAGGGGACCTACGAGCAGTACTTC.

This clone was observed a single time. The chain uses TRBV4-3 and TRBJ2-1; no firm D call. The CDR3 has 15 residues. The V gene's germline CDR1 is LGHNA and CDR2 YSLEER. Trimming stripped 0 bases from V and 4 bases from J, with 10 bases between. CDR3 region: CASSQERTYYNEQFF. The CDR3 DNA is TGCGCCAGCAGCCAAGAGAGAACCTATTACAATGAGCAGTTCTTC.

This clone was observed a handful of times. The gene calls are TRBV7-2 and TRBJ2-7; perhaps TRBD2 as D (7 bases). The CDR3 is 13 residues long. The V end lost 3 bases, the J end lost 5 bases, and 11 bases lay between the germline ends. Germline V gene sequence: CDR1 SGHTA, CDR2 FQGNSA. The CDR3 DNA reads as TGTGCCAGCAGCTTCGGGGGGCTCGACGAGCAGTACTTC. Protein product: CASSFGGLDEQYF.

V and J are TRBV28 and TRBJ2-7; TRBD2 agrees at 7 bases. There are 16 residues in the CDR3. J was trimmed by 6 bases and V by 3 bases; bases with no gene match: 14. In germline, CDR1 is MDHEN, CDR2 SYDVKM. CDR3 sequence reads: CASSFESRQGLREQYF. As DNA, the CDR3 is TGTGCCAGCAGTTTTGAATCCCGCCAGGGACTACGCGAGCAGTACTTC.

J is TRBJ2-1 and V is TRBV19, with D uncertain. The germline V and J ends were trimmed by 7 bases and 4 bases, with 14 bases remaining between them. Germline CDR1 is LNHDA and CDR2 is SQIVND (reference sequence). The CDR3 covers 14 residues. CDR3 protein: CASTSSGIYNEQFF. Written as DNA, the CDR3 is TGTGCCAGTACGTCTAGTGGTATATACAATGAGCAGTTCTTC.

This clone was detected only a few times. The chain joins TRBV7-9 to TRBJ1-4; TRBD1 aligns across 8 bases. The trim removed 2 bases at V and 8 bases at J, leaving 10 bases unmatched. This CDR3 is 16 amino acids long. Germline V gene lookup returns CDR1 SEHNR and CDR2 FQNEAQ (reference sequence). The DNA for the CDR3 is TGTGCCAGCAGCTTAAAAGACAGGGGATATAACGAAAAACTGTTTTTT. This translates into CASSLKDRGYNEKLFF. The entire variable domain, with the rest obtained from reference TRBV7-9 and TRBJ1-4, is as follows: DTGVSQNPRHKITKRGQNVTFRCDPISEHNRLYWYRQTLGQGPEFLTYFQNEAQLEKSRLLSDRFSAERPKGSFSTLEIQRTEQGDSAMYLCASSLKDRGYNEKLFFGSGTQLSVL.

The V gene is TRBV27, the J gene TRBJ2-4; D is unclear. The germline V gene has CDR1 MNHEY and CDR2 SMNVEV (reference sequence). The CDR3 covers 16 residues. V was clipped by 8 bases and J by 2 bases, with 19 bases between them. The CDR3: CASALGYSRSKNIQYF. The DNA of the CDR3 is TGTGCCAGCGCCCTAGGTTATAGTCGGTCCAAAAACATTCAGTACTTC.

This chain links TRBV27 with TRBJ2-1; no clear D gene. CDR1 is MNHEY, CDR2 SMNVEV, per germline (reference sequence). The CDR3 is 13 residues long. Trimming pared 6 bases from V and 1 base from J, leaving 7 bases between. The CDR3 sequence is CASRAFSYNEQFF. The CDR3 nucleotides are TGTGCCAGCAGAGCCTTTTCCTACAATGAGCAGTTCTTC.